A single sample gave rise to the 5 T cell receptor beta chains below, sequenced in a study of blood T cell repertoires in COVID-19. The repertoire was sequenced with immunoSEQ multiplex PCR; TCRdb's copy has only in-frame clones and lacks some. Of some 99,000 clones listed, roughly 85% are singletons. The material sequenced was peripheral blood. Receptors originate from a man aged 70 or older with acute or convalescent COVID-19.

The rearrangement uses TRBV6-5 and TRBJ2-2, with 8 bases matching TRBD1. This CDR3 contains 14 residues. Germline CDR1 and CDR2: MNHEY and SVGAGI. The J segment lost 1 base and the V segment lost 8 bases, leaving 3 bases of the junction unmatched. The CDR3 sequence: CASEGQVNTGELFF. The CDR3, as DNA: TGTGCCAGCGAGGGACAGGTGAACACCGGGGAGCTGTTTTTT.

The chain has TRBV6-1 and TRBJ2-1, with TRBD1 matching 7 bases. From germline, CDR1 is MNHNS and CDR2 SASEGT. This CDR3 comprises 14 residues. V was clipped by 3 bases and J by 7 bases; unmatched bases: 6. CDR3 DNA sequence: TGTGCCAGCAGTGATCACAGGGGTAGTAATGAGCAGTTCTTC. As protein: CASSDHRGSNEQFF.

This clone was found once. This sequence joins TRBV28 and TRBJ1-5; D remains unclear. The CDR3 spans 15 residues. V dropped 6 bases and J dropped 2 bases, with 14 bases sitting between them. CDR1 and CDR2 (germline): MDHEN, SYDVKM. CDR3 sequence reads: CASREGGRGNQPQHF. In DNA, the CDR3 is TGTGCCAGCAGGGAGGGAGGGCGCGGCAATCAGCCCCAGCATTTT.

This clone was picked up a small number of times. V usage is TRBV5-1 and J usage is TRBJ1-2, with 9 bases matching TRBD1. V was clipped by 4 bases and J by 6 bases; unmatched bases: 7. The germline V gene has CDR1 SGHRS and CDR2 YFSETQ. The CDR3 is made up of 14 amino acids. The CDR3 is CASSLQGALDGYTF. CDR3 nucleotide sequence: TGCGCCAGCAGCCTACAGGGGGCTCTGGATGGCTACACCTTC.

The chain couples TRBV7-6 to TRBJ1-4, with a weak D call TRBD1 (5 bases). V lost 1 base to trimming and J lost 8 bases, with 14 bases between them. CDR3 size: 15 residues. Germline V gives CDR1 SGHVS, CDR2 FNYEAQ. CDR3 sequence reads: CASSLVGGKDEKLFF. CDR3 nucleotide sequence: TGTGCCAGCAGCTTAGTTGGGGGGAAGGACGAAAAACTGTTTTTT.